This TCR beta chain is drawn from a study of T-cell reconstitution after alpha-beta-depleted transplantation in children. This CDR3 has 16 amino acids. The V end was cut by 1 base, the J end by 4 bases, with 13 bases between. Germline V gene lookup returns CDR1 LGHNA and CDR2 YSLEER. Preparation of the TCRbeta library was carried out with unique molecular identifiers. TCRdb redid the calling of the PCR reads with MiXCR, one entry per CDR3 protein. Of about 350,000 distinct CDR3 sequences listed, roughly 14% are singletons. The V and J genes are TRBV4-3 and TRBJ2-2, with D perhaps matching TRBD1 (5 bases). The source is a human donor who donated a stem cell graft to a child with Fanconi anemia. The source was PBMCs, collected from the stem cell graft. The CDR3 DNA is TGCGCCAGCAGCCAAGGACAGCCTGGGCTCACCGGGGAGCTGTTTTTT. Translation gives CASSQGQPGLTGELFF.